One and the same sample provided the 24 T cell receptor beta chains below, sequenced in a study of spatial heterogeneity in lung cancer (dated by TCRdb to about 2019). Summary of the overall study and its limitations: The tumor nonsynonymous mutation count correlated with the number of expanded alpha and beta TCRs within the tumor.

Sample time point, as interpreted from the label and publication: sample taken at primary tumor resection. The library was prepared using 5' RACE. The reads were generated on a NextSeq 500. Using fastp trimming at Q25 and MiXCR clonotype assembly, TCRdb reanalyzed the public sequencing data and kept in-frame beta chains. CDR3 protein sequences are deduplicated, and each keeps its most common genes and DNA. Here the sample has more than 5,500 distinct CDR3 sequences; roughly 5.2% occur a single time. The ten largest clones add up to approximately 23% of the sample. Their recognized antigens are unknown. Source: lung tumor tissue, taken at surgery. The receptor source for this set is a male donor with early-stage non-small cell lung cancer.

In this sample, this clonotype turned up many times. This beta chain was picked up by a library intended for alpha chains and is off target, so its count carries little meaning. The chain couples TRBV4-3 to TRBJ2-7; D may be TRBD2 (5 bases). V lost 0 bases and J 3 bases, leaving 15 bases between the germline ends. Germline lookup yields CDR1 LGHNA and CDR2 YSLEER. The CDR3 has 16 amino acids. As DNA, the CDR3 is TGCGCCAGCAGCCAAGATGAGCTAGGAGGATACTACGAGCAGTACTTC. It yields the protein CASSQDELGGYYEQYF.

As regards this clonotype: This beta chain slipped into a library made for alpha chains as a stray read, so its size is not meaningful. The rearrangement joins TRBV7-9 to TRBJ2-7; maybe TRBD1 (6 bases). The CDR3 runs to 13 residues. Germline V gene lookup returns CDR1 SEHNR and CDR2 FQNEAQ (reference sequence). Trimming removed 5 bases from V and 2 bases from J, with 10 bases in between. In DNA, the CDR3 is TGTGCCAGCAGCAGTGGGACAACCTACGAGCAGTACTTC. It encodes CASSSGTTYEQYF.

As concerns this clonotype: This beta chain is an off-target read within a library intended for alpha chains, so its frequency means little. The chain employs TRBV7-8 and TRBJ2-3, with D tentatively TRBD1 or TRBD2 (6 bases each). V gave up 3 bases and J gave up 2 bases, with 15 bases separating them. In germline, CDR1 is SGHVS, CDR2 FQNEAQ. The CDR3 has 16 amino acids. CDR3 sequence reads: CASSLLRDTSTDTQYF. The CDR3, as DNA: TGTGCCAGCAGCTTGTTGCGGGACACTTCCACAGATACGCAGTATTTT. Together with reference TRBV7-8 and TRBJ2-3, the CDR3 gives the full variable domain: GAGVSQSPRYKVAKRGQDVALRCDPISGHVSLFWYQQALGQGPEFLTYFQNEAQLDKSGLPSDRFFAERPEGSVSTLKIQRTQQEDSAVYLCASSLLRDTSTDTQYFGPGTRLTVL.

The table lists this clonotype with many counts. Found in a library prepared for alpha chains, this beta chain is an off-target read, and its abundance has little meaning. The CDR3 sequence is CASSEALAFTGELFF. The CDR3 DNA is TGTGCCAGCAGTGAAGCGTTGGCCTTCACCGGGGAGCTGTTTTTT. V is TRBV6-1 and J is TRBJ2-2; no clear D. Trimming cost V 0 bases and J 4 bases, with 9 bases left between them. Germline values: CDR1 MNHNS, CDR2 SASEGT. This CDR3 comprises 15 residues.

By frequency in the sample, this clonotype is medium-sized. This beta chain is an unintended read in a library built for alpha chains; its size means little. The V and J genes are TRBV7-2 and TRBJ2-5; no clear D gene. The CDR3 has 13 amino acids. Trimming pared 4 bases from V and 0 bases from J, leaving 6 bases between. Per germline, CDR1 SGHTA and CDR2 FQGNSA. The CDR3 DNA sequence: TGTGCCAGCAGCTCGTTAAACCAAGAGACCCAGTACTTC. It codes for CASSSLNQETQYF.

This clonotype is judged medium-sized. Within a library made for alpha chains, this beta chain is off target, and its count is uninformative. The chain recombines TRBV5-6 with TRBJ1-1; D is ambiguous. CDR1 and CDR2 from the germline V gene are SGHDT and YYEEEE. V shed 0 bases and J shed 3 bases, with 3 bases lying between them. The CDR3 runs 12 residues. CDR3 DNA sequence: TGTGCCAGCAGCTTGGACGACACTGAAGCTTTCTTT. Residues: CASSLDDTEAFF.

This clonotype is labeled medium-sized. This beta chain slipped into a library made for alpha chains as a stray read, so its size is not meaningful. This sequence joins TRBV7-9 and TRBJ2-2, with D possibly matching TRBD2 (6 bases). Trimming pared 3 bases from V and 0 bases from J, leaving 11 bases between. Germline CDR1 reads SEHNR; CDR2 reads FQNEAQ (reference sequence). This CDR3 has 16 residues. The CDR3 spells CASSFSSASNTGELFF. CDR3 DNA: TGTGCCAGCAGCTTTTCTAGCGCCTCGAACACCGGGGAGCTGTTTTTT.

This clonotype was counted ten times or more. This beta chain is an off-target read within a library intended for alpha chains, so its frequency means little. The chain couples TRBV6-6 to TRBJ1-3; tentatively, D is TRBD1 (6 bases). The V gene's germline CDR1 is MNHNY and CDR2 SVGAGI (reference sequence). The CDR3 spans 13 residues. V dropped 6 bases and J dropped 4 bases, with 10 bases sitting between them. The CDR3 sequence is CASRTGSGNTIYF. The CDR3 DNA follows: TGTGCCAGCAGAACAGGGTCCGGAAACACCATATATTTT.

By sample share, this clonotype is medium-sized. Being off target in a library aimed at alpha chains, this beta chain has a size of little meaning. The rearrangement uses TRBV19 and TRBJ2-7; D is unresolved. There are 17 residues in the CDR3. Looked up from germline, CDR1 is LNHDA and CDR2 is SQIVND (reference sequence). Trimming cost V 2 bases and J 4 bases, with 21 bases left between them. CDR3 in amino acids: CASSISARYERRYEQYF. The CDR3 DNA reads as TGTGCCAGTAGTATATCCGCCCGCTACGAGAGAAGGTACGAGCAGTACTTC.

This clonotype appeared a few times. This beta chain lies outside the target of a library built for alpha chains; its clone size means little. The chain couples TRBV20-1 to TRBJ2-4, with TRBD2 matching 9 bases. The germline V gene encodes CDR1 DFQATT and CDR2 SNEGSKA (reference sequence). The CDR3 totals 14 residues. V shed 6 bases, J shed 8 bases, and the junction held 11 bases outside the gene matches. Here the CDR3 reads CSAAPGLAEDIQYF. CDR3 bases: TGCAGTGCGGCCCCGGGACTAGCTGAAGACATTCAGTACTTC.

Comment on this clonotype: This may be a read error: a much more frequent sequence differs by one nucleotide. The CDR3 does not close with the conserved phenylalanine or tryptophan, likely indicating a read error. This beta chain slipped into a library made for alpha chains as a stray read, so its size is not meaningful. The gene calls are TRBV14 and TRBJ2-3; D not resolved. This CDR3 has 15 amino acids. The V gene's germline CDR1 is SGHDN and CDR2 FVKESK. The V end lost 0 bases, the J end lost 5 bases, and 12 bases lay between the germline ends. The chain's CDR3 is CASSQDQTAGDTQYL. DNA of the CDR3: TGTGCCAGCAGCCAAGATCAAACAGCCGGAGATACGCAGTATTTA.

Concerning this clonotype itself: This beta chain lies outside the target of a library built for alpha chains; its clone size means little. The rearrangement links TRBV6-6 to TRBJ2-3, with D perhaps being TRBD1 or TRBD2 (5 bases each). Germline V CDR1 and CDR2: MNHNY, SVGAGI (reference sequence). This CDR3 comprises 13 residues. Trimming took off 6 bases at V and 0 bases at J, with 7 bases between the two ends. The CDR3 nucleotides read TGTGCCAGCAGGGGACCAAGCACAGATACGCAGTATTTT. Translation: CASRGPSTDTQYF.

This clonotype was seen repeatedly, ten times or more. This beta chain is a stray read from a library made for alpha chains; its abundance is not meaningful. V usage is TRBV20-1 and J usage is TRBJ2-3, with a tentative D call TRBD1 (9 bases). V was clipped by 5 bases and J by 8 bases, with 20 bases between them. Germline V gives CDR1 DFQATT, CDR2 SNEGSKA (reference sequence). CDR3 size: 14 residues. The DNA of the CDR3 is TGCAGTGCTGGATTAGCGGGGACAGGGTCTACGCAGTATTTT. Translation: CSAGLAGTGSTQYF.

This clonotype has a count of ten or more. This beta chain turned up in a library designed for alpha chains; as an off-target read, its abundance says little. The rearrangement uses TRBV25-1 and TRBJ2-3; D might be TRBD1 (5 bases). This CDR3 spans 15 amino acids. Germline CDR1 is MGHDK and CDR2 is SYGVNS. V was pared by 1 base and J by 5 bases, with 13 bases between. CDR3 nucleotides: TGTGCCAGCAGTGAATTGGGCAGGGAAGTAGATACGCAGTATTTT. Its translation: CASSELGREVDTQYF.

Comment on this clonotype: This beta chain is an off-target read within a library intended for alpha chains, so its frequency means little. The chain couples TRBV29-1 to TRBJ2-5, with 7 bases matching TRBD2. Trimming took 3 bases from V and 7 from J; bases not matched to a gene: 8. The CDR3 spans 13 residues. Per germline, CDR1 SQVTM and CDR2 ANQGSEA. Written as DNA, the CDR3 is TGCAGCGTTGAGGGCGGGGGTTCGGTGACCCAGTACTTC. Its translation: CSVEGGGSVTQYF.

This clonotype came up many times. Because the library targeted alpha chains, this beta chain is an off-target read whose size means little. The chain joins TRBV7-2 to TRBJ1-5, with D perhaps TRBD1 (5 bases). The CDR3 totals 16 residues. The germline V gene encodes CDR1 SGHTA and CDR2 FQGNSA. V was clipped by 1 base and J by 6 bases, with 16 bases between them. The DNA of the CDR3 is TGTGCCAGCAGCTTAGAAAGGAGGGGTTTAGGTCAGCCCCAGCATTTT. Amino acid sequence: CASSLERRGLGQPQHF.

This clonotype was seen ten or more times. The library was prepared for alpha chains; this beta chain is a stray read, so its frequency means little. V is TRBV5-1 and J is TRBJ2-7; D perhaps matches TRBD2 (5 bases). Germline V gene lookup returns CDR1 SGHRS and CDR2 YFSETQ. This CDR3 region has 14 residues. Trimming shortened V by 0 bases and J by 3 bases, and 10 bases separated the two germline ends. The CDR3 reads CASSLAGLVYEQYF. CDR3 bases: TGCGCCAGCAGCTTGGCGGGGTTGGTCTACGAGCAGTACTTC.

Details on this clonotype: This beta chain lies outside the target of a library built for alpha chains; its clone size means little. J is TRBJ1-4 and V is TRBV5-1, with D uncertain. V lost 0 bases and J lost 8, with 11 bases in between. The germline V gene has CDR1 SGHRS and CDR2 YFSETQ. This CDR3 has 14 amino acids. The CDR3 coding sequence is TGCGCCAGCAGCTTGGATCGACCGGGAGAAAAACTGTTTTTT. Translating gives CASSLDRPGEKLFF.

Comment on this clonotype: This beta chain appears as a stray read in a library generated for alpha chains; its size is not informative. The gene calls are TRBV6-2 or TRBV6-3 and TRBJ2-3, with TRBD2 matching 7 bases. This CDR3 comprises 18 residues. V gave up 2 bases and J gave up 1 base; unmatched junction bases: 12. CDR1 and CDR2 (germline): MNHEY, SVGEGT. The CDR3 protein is CASSYPFLGGDRTDTQYF. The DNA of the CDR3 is TGTGCCAGCAGTTACCCCTTTTTGGGGGGGGACCGCACAGATACGCAGTATTTT.

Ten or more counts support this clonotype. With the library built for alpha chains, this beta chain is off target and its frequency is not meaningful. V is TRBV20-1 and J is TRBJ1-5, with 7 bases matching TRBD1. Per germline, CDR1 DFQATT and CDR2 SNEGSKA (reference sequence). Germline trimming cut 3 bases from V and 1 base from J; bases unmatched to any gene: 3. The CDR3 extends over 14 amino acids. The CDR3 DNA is TGCAGTGCTAGCAGGGGACAGAGCAATCAGCCCCAGCATTTT. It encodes CSASRGQSNQPQHF.

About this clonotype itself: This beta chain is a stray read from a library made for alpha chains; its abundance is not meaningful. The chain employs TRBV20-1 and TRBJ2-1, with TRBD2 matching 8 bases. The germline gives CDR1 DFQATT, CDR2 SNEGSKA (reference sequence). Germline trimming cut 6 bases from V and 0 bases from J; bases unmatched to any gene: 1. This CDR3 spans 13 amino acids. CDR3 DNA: TGCAGTGCGGGGACTAGCTCCTACAATGAGCAGTTCTTC. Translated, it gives CSAGTSSYNEQFF.

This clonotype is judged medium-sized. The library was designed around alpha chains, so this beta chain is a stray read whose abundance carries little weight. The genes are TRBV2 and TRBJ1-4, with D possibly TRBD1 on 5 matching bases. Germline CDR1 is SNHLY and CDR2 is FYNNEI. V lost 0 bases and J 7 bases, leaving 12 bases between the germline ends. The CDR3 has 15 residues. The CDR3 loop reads CASSEALGPGEKLFF. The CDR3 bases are TGTGCCAGCAGTGAAGCGCTGGGGCCGGGTGAAAAACTGTTTTTT.

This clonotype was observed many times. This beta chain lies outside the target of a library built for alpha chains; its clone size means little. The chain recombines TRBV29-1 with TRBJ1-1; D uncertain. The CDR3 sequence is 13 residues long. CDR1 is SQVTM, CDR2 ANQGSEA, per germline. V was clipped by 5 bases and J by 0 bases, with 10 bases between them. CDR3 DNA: TGCAGCGTTCACCCCGTAATGAACACTGAAGCTTTCTTT. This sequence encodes CSVHPVMNTEAFF.

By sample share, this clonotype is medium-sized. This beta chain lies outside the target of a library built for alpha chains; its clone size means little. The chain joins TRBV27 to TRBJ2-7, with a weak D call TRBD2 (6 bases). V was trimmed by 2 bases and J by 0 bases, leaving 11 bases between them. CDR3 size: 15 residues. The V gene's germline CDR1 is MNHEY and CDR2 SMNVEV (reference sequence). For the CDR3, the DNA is TGTGCCAGCAGTTTACTAGCGCGTAGCTCCTACGAGCAGTACTTC. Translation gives CASSLLARSSYEQYF.